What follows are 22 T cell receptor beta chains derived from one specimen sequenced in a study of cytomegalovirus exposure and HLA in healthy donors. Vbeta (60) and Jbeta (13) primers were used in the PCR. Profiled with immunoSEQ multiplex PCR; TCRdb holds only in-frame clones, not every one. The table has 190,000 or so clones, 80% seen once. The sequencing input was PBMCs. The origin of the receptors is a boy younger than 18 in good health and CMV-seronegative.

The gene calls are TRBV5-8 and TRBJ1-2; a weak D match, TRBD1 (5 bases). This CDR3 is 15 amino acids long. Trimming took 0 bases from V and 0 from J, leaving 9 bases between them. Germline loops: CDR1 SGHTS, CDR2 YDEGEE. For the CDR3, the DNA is TGTGCCAGCAGCTTGGGACAGTTAGCTAACTATGGCTACACCTTC. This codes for CASSLGQLANYGYTF.

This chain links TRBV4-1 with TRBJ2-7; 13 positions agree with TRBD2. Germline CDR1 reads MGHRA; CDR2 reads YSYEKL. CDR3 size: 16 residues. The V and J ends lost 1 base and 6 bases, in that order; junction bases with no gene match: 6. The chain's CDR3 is CASSQVPGLAGVEQYF. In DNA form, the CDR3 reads TGCGCCAGCAGCCAAGTTCCTGGACTAGCGGGAGTCGAGCAGTACTTC.

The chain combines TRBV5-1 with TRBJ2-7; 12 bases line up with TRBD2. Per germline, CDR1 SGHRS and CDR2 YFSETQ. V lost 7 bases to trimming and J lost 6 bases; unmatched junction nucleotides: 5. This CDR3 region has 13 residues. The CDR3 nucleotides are TGCGCCAGCGGGACTAGCGGGTTGCTCGAGCAGTACTTC. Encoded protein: CASGTSGLLEQYF.

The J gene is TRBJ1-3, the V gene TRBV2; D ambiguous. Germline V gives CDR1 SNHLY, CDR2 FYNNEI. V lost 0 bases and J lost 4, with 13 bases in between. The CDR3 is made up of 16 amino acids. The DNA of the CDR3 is TGTGCCAGCAGTGAAGCAGGTCCGACACTCGGAAACACCATATATTTT. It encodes CASSEAGPTLGNTIYF.

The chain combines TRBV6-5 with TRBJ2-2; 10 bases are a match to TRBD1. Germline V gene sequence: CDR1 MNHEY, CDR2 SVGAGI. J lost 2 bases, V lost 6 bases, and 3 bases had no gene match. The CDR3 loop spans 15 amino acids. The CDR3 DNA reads TGTGCCAGCAGATTGACAGGGGGCAACACCGGGGAGCTGTTTTTT. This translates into CASRLTGGNTGELFF.

CDR3 protein: CASSVEGGTEAFF. DNA of the CDR3: TGTGCCAGCAGCGTAGAAGGGGGAACTGAAGCTTTCTTT. The V and J genes are TRBV9 and TRBJ1-1; tentatively, D is TRBD1 (6 bases). With 0 bases removed from V and 5 bases from J, the gap between germline ends came to 8 bases. Looked up from germline, CDR1 is SGDLS and CDR2 is YYNGEE. The CDR3 has 13 residues.

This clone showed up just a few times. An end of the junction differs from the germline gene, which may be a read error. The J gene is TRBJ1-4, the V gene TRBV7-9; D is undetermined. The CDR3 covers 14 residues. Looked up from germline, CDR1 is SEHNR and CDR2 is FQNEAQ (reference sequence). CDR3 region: CASSLAATNEKLFF. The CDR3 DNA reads TGTGCCAGCAGCCTAGCCGCAACTAATGAAAAACTGTTTTTT.

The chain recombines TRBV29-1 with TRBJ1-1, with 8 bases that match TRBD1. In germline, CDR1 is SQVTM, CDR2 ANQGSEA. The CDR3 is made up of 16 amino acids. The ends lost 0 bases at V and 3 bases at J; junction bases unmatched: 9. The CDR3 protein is CSVEDIGGQGDTEAFF. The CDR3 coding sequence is TGCAGCGTTGAAGATATCGGCGGACAGGGAGACACTGAAGCTTTCTTT. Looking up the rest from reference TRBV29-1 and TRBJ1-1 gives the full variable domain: SAVISQKPSRDICQRGTSLTIQCQVDSQVTMMFWYRQQPGQSLTLIATANQGSEATYESGFVIDKFPISRPNLTFSTLTVSNMSPEDSSIYLCSVEDIGGQGDTEAFFGQGTRLTVV.

The CDR3 DNA reads as TGTGCCAGCAGTTTTGGGGGACACAATTACTTCTATGGCTACACCTTC. It specifies CASSFGGHNYFYGYTF. The V gene is TRBV27, the J gene TRBJ1-2; D possibly corresponds to TRBD1 (6 bases). Germline-derived CDR1 and CDR2 are MNHEY and SMNVEV (reference sequence). The CDR3 is made up of 16 amino acids. Trimming left V 3 bases short and J 4 bases short, with 18 bases between.

The CDR3 sequence is CASTRTGPTGELFF. CDR3 DNA sequence: TGTGCCAGCACCCGGACAGGGCCCACCGGGGAGCTGTTTTTT. The gene calls are TRBV25-1 and TRBJ2-2; 8 nucleotides match TRBD1. The CDR3 spans 14 residues. J was trimmed by 4 bases and V by 7 bases; bases with no gene match: 5. Germline assignment: CDR1 MGHDK and CDR2 SYGVNS.

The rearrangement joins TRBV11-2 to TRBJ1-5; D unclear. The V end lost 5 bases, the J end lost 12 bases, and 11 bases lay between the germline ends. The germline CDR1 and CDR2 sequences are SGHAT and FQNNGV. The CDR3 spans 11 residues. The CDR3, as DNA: TGTGCCAGCAGCACCAGCGGGCTCCAGCATTTT. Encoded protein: CASSTSGLQHF.

CDR3 DNA sequence: TGTGCCAGCAGCTTAGATGGGAGCTCCTACAATGAGCAGTTCTTC. Translated, it gives CASSLDGSSYNEQFF. The genes are TRBV7-6 and TRBJ2-1, with D perhaps TRBD2 (5 bases). V was clipped by 1 base and J by 0 bases, with 7 bases between them. This CDR3 is built from 15 residues. Per germline, CDR1 SGHVS and CDR2 FNYEAQ.

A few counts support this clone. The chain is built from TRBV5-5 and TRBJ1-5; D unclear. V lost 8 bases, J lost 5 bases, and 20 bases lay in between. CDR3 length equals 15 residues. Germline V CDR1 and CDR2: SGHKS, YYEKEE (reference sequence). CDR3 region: CASSRAGISDQPQHF. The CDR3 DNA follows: TGTGCCAGTTCCAGAGCCGGGATAAGCGATCAGCCCCAGCATTTT.

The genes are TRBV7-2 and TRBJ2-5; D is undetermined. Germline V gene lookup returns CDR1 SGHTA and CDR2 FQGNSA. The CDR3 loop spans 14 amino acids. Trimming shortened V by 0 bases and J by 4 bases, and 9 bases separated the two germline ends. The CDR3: CASSLAPGRETQYF. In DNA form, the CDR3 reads TGTGCCAGCAGCTTAGCCCCGGGTCGAGAGACCCAGTACTTC.

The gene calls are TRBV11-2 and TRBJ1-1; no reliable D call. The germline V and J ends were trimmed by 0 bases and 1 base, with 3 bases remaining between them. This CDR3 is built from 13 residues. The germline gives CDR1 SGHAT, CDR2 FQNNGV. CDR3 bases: TGTGCCAGCAGCTTAGAGAGGAACACTGAAGCTTTCTTT. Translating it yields CASSLERNTEAFF.

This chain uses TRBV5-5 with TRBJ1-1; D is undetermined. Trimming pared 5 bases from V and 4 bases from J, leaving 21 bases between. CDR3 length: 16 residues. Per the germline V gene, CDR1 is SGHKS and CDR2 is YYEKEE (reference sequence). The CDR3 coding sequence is TGTGCCAGCAGTTTGTTGGGTAGACGGAGTGGCACTGAAGCTTTCTTT. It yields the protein CASSLLGRRSGTEAFF.

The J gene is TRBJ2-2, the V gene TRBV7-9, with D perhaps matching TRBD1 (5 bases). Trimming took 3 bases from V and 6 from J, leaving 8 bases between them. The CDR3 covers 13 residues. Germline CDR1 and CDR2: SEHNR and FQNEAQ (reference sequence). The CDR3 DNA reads TGTGCCAGCAGCTTCCCAGGGTCCGGGGAGCTGTTTTTT. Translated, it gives CASSFPGSGELFF.

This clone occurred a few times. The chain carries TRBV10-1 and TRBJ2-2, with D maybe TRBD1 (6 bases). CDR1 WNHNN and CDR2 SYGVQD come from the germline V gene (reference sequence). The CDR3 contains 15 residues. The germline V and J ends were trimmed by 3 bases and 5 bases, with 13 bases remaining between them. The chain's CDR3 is CASSDRGERTGELFF. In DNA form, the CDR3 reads TGCGCCAGCAGTGACAGGGGCGAAAGGACCGGGGAGCTGTTTTTT.

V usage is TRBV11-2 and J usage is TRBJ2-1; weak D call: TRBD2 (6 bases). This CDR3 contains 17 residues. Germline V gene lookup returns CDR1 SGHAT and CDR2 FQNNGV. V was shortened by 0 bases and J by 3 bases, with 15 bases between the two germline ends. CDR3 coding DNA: TGTGCCAGCAGCTTAGATACGGGACTCAATATCTACAATGAGCAGTTCTTC. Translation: CASSLDTGLNIYNEQFF.

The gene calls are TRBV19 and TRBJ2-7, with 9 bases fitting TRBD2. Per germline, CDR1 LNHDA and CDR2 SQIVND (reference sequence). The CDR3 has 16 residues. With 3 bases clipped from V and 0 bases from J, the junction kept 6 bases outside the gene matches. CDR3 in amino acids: CASSIGKTSGSYEQYF. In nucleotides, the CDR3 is TGTGCCAGTAGTATCGGGAAGACTAGCGGCTCCTACGAGCAGTACTTC.

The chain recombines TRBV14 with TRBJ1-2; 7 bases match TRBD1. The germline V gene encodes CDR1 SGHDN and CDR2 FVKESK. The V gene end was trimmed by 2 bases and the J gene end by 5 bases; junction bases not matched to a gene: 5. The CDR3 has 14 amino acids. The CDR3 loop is CASSQWGQRYGYTF. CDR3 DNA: TGTGCCAGCAGCCAATGGGGACAGAGATATGGCTACACCTTC.

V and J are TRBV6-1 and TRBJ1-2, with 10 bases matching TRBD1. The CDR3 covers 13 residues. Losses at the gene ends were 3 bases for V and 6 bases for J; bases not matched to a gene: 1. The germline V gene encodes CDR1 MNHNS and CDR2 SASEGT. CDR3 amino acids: CASSDGTGDGYTF. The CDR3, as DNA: TGTGCCAGCAGTGATGGGACAGGGGATGGCTACACCTTC.